This TCR beta chain is from a study of cytomegalovirus exposure and HLA in healthy donors. Study findings and constraints: Cytomegalovirus status was reportedly diagnosed by the classifier with high sensitivity and specificity. In an earlier analysis, productive rearrangement rates for most beta V segments clustered near 87% or 30%.

Primers for the PCR totalled 60 Vbeta and 13 Jbeta. Using immunoSEQ multiplex PCR, the repertoire was profiled, and TCRdb retains in-frame clones only, with some absent. The table includes some 190,000 clones, less than 80% detected once. Despite likely unrecorded immune exposures, the donors were nominally healthy at the time of sampling. The ends were cut back, 4 bases at V and 1 base at J, with 11 bases in the middle. Germline-derived CDR1 and CDR2 are KGHSH and LQKENI. This CDR3 is 15 amino acids long. This clone is a singleton in its sample. Its matching antigen is unknown. This sequence was found in a man aged 18 to 29 in good health and CMV-seronegative. Sequencing was performed on PBMCs. The rearrangement uses TRBV18 and TRBJ1-5; D ambiguous. CDR3 coding DNA: TGTGCCAGCTCACTAAGCGGGCCCAGCAATCAGCCCCAGCATTTT. Its translation is CASSLSGPSNQPQHF.